This record concerns one T cell receptor (beta chain) sequence. Its specificity is not known. Quantitative molecular-barcoded 5'-RACE generated the TCR beta libraries. TCRdb reprocessed the 5' RACE reads with MiXCR, giving one entry per CDR3 protein. Here the sample spans 700,000 to 850,000 distinct CDR3 sequences, approximately 12% being singletons. CDR3 size: 15 residues. V gave up 0 bases and J gave up 7 bases, with 15 bases separating them. The data belong to a study of CD8 T cells in ankylosing spondylitis. Study-level findings and limits: Disease-linked clones were found to be CD8+ and relatively rare in peripheral blood. A TCR beta motif of under 10 highly homologous variants appeared characteristic of ankylosing spondylitis blood. Reported data indicate significant enrichment of disease-linked clones within matched ankylosing spondylitis synovial fluid.

The V and J genes are TRBV12-3 or TRBV12-4 and TRBJ1-2; D may be TRBD1 (6 bases). The TCR sequence derives from a male donor with ankylosing spondylitis. The specimen was blood, either unsorted or a sorted T cell fraction (not recorded which). The CDR3 is CASSLAPNRVGGYTF. For the CDR3, the DNA is TGTGCCAGCAGTTTAGCCCCCAACAGGGTTGGTGGCTACACCTTC.